Sequencing of this TCR beta chain was carried out in a study of beta chain features in type 1 diabetes. Study-wide results and caveats: Shorter templates may be favored by PCR, equally so in patients and controls. Type 1 diabetes patients had moderately but significantly shorter TCRB CDR3s in all four CD4+ subsets. Type 1 diabetes patients had fewer VDJ junction insertions and more deletions.

The CDR3 covers 12 residues. The germline V gene has CDR1 SQVTM and CDR2 ANQGSEA. The sample holds a few counts of this clone. Its antigen is not identified. Other nucleotide sequences in the sample specify the same CDR3. Reverse transcribing all isolated RNA meant expressed TCRB transcripts were sequenced. Here immunoSEQ multiplex PCR was the method, and the copy in TCRdb shows in-frame clones only, minus some. The sample has 640,000 or so clones, around 15% seen once. The clonotype was recovered from a man between 18 and 35 years old with type 1 diabetes. This chain connects TRBV29-1 to TRBJ1-5; D is possibly TRBD1 (5 bases). The sequenced material came from naive CD4+ T cells from blood. The CDR3, as DNA: TGCGGCGCGGGGGATAGCAATCAGCCCCAGCATTTT. It yields the protein CGAGDSNQPQHF.